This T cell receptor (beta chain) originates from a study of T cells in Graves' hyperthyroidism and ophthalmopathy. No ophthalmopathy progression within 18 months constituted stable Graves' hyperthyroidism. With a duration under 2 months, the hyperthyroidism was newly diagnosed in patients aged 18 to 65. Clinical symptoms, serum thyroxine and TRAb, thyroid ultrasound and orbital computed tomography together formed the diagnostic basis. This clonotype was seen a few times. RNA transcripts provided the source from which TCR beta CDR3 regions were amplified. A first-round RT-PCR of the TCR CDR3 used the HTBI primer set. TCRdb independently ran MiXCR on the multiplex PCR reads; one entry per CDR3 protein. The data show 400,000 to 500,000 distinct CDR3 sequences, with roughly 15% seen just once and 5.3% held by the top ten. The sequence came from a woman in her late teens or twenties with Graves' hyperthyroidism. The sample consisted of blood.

The CDR3 here is CASTFANEQYF. CDR3 DNA: TGTGCCAGCACTTTTGCCAACGAGCAGTACTTC. The gene calls are TRBV27 and TRBJ2-7; D remains unclear. This CDR3 contains 11 residues. Trimming took off 7 bases at V and 5 bases at J, with 9 bases between the two ends. Germline CDR1 reads MNHEY; CDR2 reads SMNVEV (reference sequence).